A selection of T cell receptor beta chains follows, all from one sample in a study of blood T cell repertoires in COVID-19. Clones were read by immunoSEQ multiplex PCR, and TCRdb kept only the in-frame ones, dropping some. The sample consists of fewer than 300,000 clones, roughly 80% of them appearing once. The sequenced sample consisted of PBMCs or T cells enriched from blood (not recorded which). The receptors derive from a middle-aged man who had been exposed to COVID-19. Both conserved end residues are part of each CDR3. Each record gives: CDR3 DNA, CDR3 protein, clone size, D gene, J gene, V gene. A D gene is named only where the DNA matches it firmly. Clone size, where shown, is once, few, many, or a class for clones that have expanded.

CDR3 DNA: TGTGCCAGCAGCCATAGGGGGCCGTGGCCCTATCGCAATGAGCAGTTCTTC
CDR3 protein: CASSHRGPWPYRNEQFF
clone size: -
D gene: TRBD1
J gene: TRBJ2-1
V gene: TRBV7-9

CDR3 DNA: TGTGCCAGCAGTCAAAGGGGACGACGGACTAGTAGTTACGAGCAGTACTTC
CDR3 protein: CASSQRGRRTSSYEQYF
clone size: -
D gene: TRBD2
J gene: TRBJ2-7
V gene: TRBV6-2/TRBV6-3

CDR3 DNA: TGTGCCACCTCCCAGGGCCAAAACACCGGGGAGCTGTTTTTT
CDR3 protein: CATSQGQNTGELFF
clone size: -
D gene: -
J gene: TRBJ2-2
V gene: TRBV15

CDR3 DNA: TGTGCCAGTAGTACAGGGGCCGGGGAGCTGTTTTTT
CDR3 protein: CASSTGAGELFF
clone size: -
D gene: -
J gene: TRBJ2-2
V gene: TRBV19

CDR3 DNA: TGTGCCAGCAGCTTGACAGTCCTCACTGAAGCTTTCTTT
CDR3 protein: CASSLTVLTEAFF
clone size: -
D gene: -
J gene: TRBJ1-1
V gene: TRBV7-2

CDR3 DNA: TGTGCCAGCATTAACGACAGGGTTACGACTGAAGCTTTCTTT
CDR3 protein: CASINDRVTTEAFF
clone size: -
D gene: TRBD1
J gene: TRBJ1-1
V gene: TRBV2

CDR3 DNA: TGCGCCAGCAGCCAAGTGGGGGCCACCACAGATACGCAGTATTTT
CDR3 protein: CASSQVGATTDTQYF
clone size: once
D gene: -
J gene: TRBJ2-3
V gene: TRBV4-1

CDR3 DNA: TGTGCCAGCAGCTTCGGGGTTGTCAGCATTGAGCAGTTCTTC
CDR3 protein: CASSFGVVSIEQFF
clone size: -
D gene: -
J gene: TRBJ2-1
V gene: TRBV11-2

CDR3 DNA: TGTGCCAGCAGTCCGGACAGGGCGGAGACCCAGTACTTC
CDR3 protein: CASSPDRAETQYF
clone size: -
D gene: TRBD1
J gene: TRBJ2-5
V gene: TRBV12-3/TRBV12-4

CDR3 DNA: TGTGCCAGCGCACGGGAGGGCCCGTATGTGGAGCAGTACTTC
CDR3 protein: CASAREGPYVEQYF
clone size: -
D gene: TRBD2
J gene: TRBJ2-7
V gene: TRBV25-1

CDR3 DNA: TGTGCCAGCAGCCCACGAACTAGCGGGAGGGGCTATGAGCAGTTCTTC
CDR3 protein: CASSPRTSGRGYEQFF
clone size: -
D gene: TRBD2
J gene: TRBJ2-1
V gene: TRBV9

CDR3 DNA: TGTGCCAGCAGCGTGTCGGAGGGGCCCCTCTACTTC
CDR3 protein: CASSVSEGPLYF
clone size: -
D gene: -
J gene: TRBJ2-5
V gene: TRBV9

CDR3 DNA: TGTGCCACCCCAGCGGGAATACACAACGAGCAGTACTTC
CDR3 protein: CATPAGIHNEQYF
clone size: -
D gene: TRBD2
J gene: TRBJ2-7
V gene: TRBV15

CDR3 DNA: TGTGCCAGCAAGTCCGGGACAGAGGGGGACACTGAAGCTTTCTTT
CDR3 protein: CASKSGTEGDTEAFF
clone size: -
D gene: TRBD1
J gene: TRBJ1-1
V gene: TRBV6-5

CDR3 DNA: TGTGCCAGTAGTATAGGTTGGGGACAGGGAAAAACTTTCTTT
CDR3 protein: CASSIGWGQGKTFF
clone size: few
D gene: TRBD1
J gene: TRBJ1-1
V gene: TRBV19

CDR3 DNA: TGTGCCTGGGCAGGGTCAGGGACACAAGAGGACGAGACCCAGTACTTC
CDR3 protein: CAWAGSGTQEDETQYF
clone size: once
D gene: -
J gene: TRBJ2-5
V gene: TRBV30

CDR3 DNA: TGTGCCAGCACAGGCCAGTCCCATGGGGAGCTGTTTTTT
CDR3 protein: CASTGQSHGELFF
clone size: -
D gene: -
J gene: TRBJ2-2
V gene: TRBV27

CDR3 DNA: TGTGCCAGCAGCCTAACAGCTGCCGAGACCCAGTACTTC
CDR3 protein: CASSLTAAETQYF
clone size: -
D gene: -
J gene: TRBJ2-5
V gene: TRBV11-3

CDR3 DNA: TGTGCCAGCAGTTGGGGACAGGACAGGGAGCAGTACTTC
CDR3 protein: CASSWGQDREQYF
clone size: -
D gene: TRBD1
J gene: TRBJ2-7
V gene: TRBV12-3/TRBV12-4

CDR3 DNA: TGTGCCAGCAGCTTATCGGACAGGGTCACTGAAGCTTTCTTT
CDR3 protein: CASSLSDRVTEAFF
clone size: once
D gene: TRBD1
J gene: TRBJ1-1
V gene: TRBV7-9

CDR3 DNA: TGTGCCAGCAGTCCATCGGGTCGACTAGCCCTGTTCTTC
CDR3 protein: CASSPSGRLALFF
clone size: -
D gene: TRBD2
J gene: TRBJ2-1
V gene: TRBV25-1

CDR3 DNA: TGTGCCAGCAGCCCCCCTGCGCGAAGGGGAAACGAGCAGTACTTC
CDR3 protein: CASSPPARRGNEQYF
clone size: -
D gene: -
J gene: TRBJ2-7
V gene: TRBV7-2

CDR3 DNA: TGTGCCAGCAGCTGGGGGGGTAACACTGAAGCTTTCTTT
CDR3 protein: CASSWGGNTEAFF
clone size: few
D gene: -
J gene: TRBJ1-1
V gene: TRBV14

CDR3 DNA: TGCGCCAGCAGCCCAATACTAGCGGGAGGGGAGACCCAGTACTTC
CDR3 protein: CASSPILAGGETQYF
clone size: -
D gene: TRBD2
J gene: TRBJ2-5
V gene: TRBV5-1

CDR3 DNA: TGTGCCAGCAGCTTGGGGCTGAGCACAGATACGCAGTATTTT
CDR3 protein: CASSLGLSTDTQYF
clone size: -
D gene: -
J gene: TRBJ2-3
V gene: TRBV13

CDR3 DNA: TGTGCCAGCAGCGCCGGCCCAGGGTTGACGTTCCCCTACAATGAGCAGTTCTTC
CDR3 protein: CASSAGPGLTFPYNEQFF
clone size: once
D gene: -
J gene: TRBJ2-1
V gene: TRBV9

CDR3 DNA: TGTGCCAGCTCACCCACAGGGGGCAATGAGCAGTTCTTC
CDR3 protein: CASSPTGGNEQFF
clone size: -
D gene: TRBD1
J gene: TRBJ2-1
V gene: TRBV18

CDR3 DNA: TGTGCCAGCTCACCGATGGGGACTCCCCAAGAGACCCAGTACTTC
CDR3 protein: CASSPMGTPQETQYF
clone size: -
D gene: -
J gene: TRBJ2-5
V gene: TRBV18

CDR3 DNA: TGTGCCAGCAGAGATCCTAGCGGCCCCTACGAGCAGTACTTC
CDR3 protein: CASRDPSGPYEQYF
clone size: -
D gene: TRBD2
J gene: TRBJ2-7
V gene: TRBV5-4

CDR3 DNA: TGTGCCAGCTCCCAGGACAGCCTCCTAGGCGAGCAGTACTTC
CDR3 protein: CASSQDSLLGEQYF
clone size: -
D gene: -
J gene: TRBJ2-7
V gene: TRBV5-4

CDR3 DNA: TGTGCCAGCAGCTTAGATGCGGGAGGGTCAGGAGAGACCCAGTACTTC
CDR3 protein: CASSLDAGGSGETQYF
clone size: -
D gene: TRBD2
J gene: TRBJ2-5
V gene: TRBV7-8

CDR3 DNA: TGTGCCAGTACCGCCAGACAGTACACTGAAGCTTTCTTT
CDR3 protein: CASTARQYTEAFF
clone size: once
D gene: -
J gene: TRBJ1-1
V gene: TRBV19

CDR3 DNA: TGCGCCAGCAGCCGATCCAAGTTTGGAGGGACAGGGGCTTTCAATGAGCAGTTCTTC
CDR3 protein: CASSRSKFGGTGAFNEQFF
clone size: -
D gene: TRBD1
J gene: TRBJ2-1
V gene: TRBV4-1

CDR3 DNA: TGTGCCAGCAGCCCCTACGATCCGGAGACCCAGTACTTC
CDR3 protein: CASSPYDPETQYF
clone size: once
D gene: -
J gene: TRBJ2-5
V gene: TRBV14

CDR3 DNA: TGTGCCAGCATCTCAACAGGGGCCCCGAACACTGAAGCTTTCTTT
CDR3 protein: CASISTGAPNTEAFF
clone size: few
D gene: TRBD1
J gene: TRBJ1-1
V gene: TRBV6-5

CDR3 DNA: TGTGCCAGCTTAGACGGACTAGCGGGAGGGCCGGCCACCGGGGAGCTGTTTTTT
CDR3 protein: CASLDGLAGGPATGELFF
clone size: -
D gene: TRBD2
J gene: TRBJ2-2
V gene: TRBV5-4

CDR3 DNA: TGTGCCAGCAGCTTAGAGCTAGCGGGATCCTACGAGCAGTACTTC
CDR3 protein: CASSLELAGSYEQYF
clone size: -
D gene: TRBD2
J gene: TRBJ2-7
V gene: TRBV11-2

CDR3 DNA: TGTGCCAGCAGCTCACAGAGCTCTCTAAATGAAAAACTGTTTTTT
CDR3 protein: CASSSQSSLNEKLFF
clone size: -
D gene: -
J gene: TRBJ1-4
V gene: TRBV7-6

CDR3 DNA: TGTGCCAGCAGCAAAATCGGCACTAGCGGGATTTCCTACGAGCAGTACTTC
CDR3 protein: CASSKIGTSGISYEQYF
clone size: few
D gene: -
J gene: TRBJ2-7
V gene: TRBV21-1

CDR3 DNA: TGTGCCAGCAGCTTGGGTAGGGGGACAGATACGCAGTATTTT
CDR3 protein: CASSLGRGTDTQYF
clone size: -
D gene: -
J gene: TRBJ2-3
V gene: TRBV13

CDR3 DNA: TGCAGCGGGTTTGAACATGGGGCCAACGTCCTGACTTTC
CDR3 protein: CSGFEHGANVLTF
clone size: -
D gene: -
J gene: TRBJ2-6
V gene: TRBV29-1

CDR3 DNA: TGTGCCAGCAGTTCCACCCCCCCGGGTGGAGCTTTCTTT
CDR3 protein: CASSSTPPGGAFF
clone size: -
D gene: -
J gene: TRBJ1-1
V gene: TRBV6-5

CDR3 DNA: TGTGCCAGCAGCAAAGTGACTAGCGGGAGTGTCTACGAGCAGTACTTC
CDR3 protein: CASSKVTSGSVYEQYF
clone size: -
D gene: TRBD2
J gene: TRBJ2-7
V gene: TRBV11-2

CDR3 DNA: TGTGCCAGCAGCCTAAGGACTAGCGGAACTATCTACGAGCAGTACTTC
CDR3 protein: CASSLRTSGTIYEQYF
clone size: -
D gene: TRBD2
J gene: TRBJ2-7
V gene: TRBV3-1/TRBV3-2

CDR3 DNA: TGTGCCTGGAGTGCACGACTAAAGCGGCCCCAGCATTTT
CDR3 protein: CAWSARLKRPQHF
clone size: -
D gene: -
J gene: TRBJ1-5
V gene: TRBV30

CDR3 DNA: TGCGCCAGCAGCGAAAGACAGGGGGCAGGAGAGACCCAGTACTTC
CDR3 protein: CASSERQGAGETQYF
clone size: -
D gene: TRBD1
J gene: TRBJ2-5
V gene: TRBV5-1

CDR3 DNA: TGTGCTAGTGGTTTGGGGCAGGGTTCAGCGACCCAGTACTTC
CDR3 protein: CASGLGQGSATQYF
clone size: -
D gene: -
J gene: TRBJ2-5
V gene: TRBV12-5

CDR3 DNA: TGCGCCAGCAGCCCTACTCGACAGGGCTATACAAAGGAGCTGTTTTTT
CDR3 protein: CASSPTRQGYTKELFF
clone size: -
D gene: TRBD1
J gene: TRBJ2-2
V gene: TRBV5-1